A selection of T cell receptor beta chains follows, all from one sample in a study of coeliac disease. Repertoires were generated with immunoSEQ multiplex PCR, while TCRdb's copy carries only in-frame clones and drops some. The sample has 1,300 to 1,500 clones, about 87% seen once. Sequences were obtained from lymphocytes from the gut lamina propria. Receptors originate from a woman aged 18-30 years with active celiac disease. Both conserved end residues are part of each CDR3. D genes are given only for firm matches. The size field is filled for only some rows; it gives once, few, many or a size class.

cdr3_aa: CASSQDHSSGNGGNEQFF
cdr3_nt: TGCGCCAGCAGCCAAGATCACTCTAGCGGGAATGGGGGGAATGAGCAGTTCTTC
j_call: TRBJ2-1
d_call: TRBD2
clone_size: NA
cdr3_length: 18
v_call: TRBV4-1

cdr3_aa: CASSIAAGSQETQYF
cdr3_nt: TGTGCCAGTAGTATCGCGGCGGGAAGCCAAGAGACCCAGTACTTC
j_call: TRBJ2-5
d_call: NA
clone_size: NA
cdr3_length: 15
v_call: TRBV19

cdr3_aa: CAISPRLQGAGDTQYF
cdr3_nt: TGTGCCATCAGTCCACGTCTACAGGGGGCTGGGGATACGCAGTATTTT
j_call: TRBJ2-3
d_call: TRBD1
clone_size: NA
cdr3_length: 16
v_call: TRBV10-3

cdr3_aa: CASSQDLGRGQPLHF
cdr3_nt: TGCGCCAGCAGCCAAGATTTGGGCAGGGGACAACCCCTCCACTTT
j_call: TRBJ1-6
d_call: NA
clone_size: NA
cdr3_length: 15
v_call: TRBV4-3

cdr3_aa: CASRSDYGGYTF
cdr3_nt: TGTGCCAGCCGGTCGGACTATGGAGGGTACACCTTC
j_call: TRBJ1-2
d_call: NA
clone_size: NA
cdr3_length: 12
v_call: TRBV2

cdr3_aa: CASSDSGRANEQYF
cdr3_nt: TGTGCCAGCAGCGATAGCGGGAGGGCCAACGAGCAGTACTTC
j_call: TRBJ2-7
d_call: TRBD2
clone_size: NA
cdr3_length: 14
v_call: TRBV9

cdr3_aa: CASSPGTGGTNTEAFF
cdr3_nt: TGTGCCAGCAGCCCTGGGACAGGGGGGACGAACACTGAAGCTTTCTTT
j_call: TRBJ1-1
d_call: TRBD1
clone_size: NA
cdr3_length: 16
v_call: TRBV7-9

cdr3_aa: CASSLSSTNEKLFF
cdr3_nt: TGTGCCAGCAGCTTATCTTCGACTAATGAAAAACTGTTTTTT
j_call: TRBJ1-4
d_call: NA
clone_size: NA
cdr3_length: 14
v_call: TRBV13

cdr3_aa: CASSVADTQYF
cdr3_nt: TGTGCCAGCAGTGTCGCAGATACGCAGTATTTT
j_call: TRBJ2-3
d_call: NA
clone_size: NA
cdr3_length: 11
v_call: TRBV27

cdr3_aa: CASSDRAGGYTF
cdr3_nt: TGTGCCAGCAGTGACAGGGCTGGTGGCTACACCTTC
j_call: TRBJ1-2
d_call: TRBD1
clone_size: NA
cdr3_length: 12
v_call: TRBV28

cdr3_aa: CASSLGQGGETQYF
cdr3_nt: TGTGCCAGCAGCTTAGGTCAGGGTGGGGAGACCCAGTACTTC
j_call: TRBJ2-5
d_call: NA
clone_size: NA
cdr3_length: 14
v_call: TRBV13

cdr3_aa: CAWREAWDSDQPQHF
cdr3_nt: TGTGCCTGGAGGGAAGCGTGGGACAGTGATCAGCCCCAGCATTTT
j_call: TRBJ1-5
d_call: TRBD1
clone_size: NA
cdr3_length: 15
v_call: TRBV30

cdr3_aa: CASSVRQRNSPLHF
cdr3_nt: TGTGCCAGTAGTGTTCGACAGAGAAATTCACCCCTCCACTTT
j_call: TRBJ1-6
d_call: NA
clone_size: NA
cdr3_length: 14
v_call: TRBV19

cdr3_aa: CASSIVGAKAFF
cdr3_nt: TGTGCCAGTAGTATAGTTGGAGCTAAAGCTTTCTTT
j_call: TRBJ1-1
d_call: NA
clone_size: NA
cdr3_length: 12
v_call: TRBV19

cdr3_aa: CASSWEGLSYNEQFF
cdr3_nt: TGTGCCAGCAGCTGGGAGGGGCTCTCCTACAATGAGCAGTTCTTC
j_call: TRBJ2-1
d_call: TRBD2
clone_size: NA
cdr3_length: 15
v_call: TRBV7-9

cdr3_aa: CAWSTRDTGYGYTF
cdr3_nt: TGTGCCTGGAGTACCCGGGACACGGGCTATGGCTACACCTTC
j_call: TRBJ1-2
d_call: NA
clone_size: NA
cdr3_length: 14
v_call: TRBV30

cdr3_aa: CASRGGWSTDTQYF
cdr3_nt: TGTGCCAGCCGAGGCGGGTGGAGCACAGATACGCAGTATTTT
j_call: TRBJ2-3
d_call: NA
clone_size: NA
cdr3_length: 14
v_call: TRBV5-4

cdr3_aa: CASSILGANRKTYGYTF
cdr3_nt: TGTGCCAGTAGTATATTAGGGGCAAATCGAAAGACCTATGGCTACACCTTC
j_call: TRBJ1-2
d_call: NA
clone_size: NA
cdr3_length: 17
v_call: TRBV19

cdr3_aa: CASSTYRGITDTQYF
cdr3_nt: TGTGCCAGCAGCACGTACAGGGGGATCACAGATACGCAGTATTTT
j_call: TRBJ2-3
d_call: TRBD1
clone_size: once
cdr3_length: 15
v_call: TRBV6-1

cdr3_aa: CASSLAFSRETQYF
cdr3_nt: TGTGCCAGCAGCTTAGCTTTTTCGAGAGAGACCCAGTACTTC
j_call: TRBJ2-5
d_call: NA
clone_size: NA
cdr3_length: 14
v_call: TRBV7-2

cdr3_aa: CASSVLPTGELFF
cdr3_nt: TGTGCCAGCAGTGTACTTCCCACCGGGGAGCTGTTTTTT
j_call: TRBJ2-2
d_call: NA
clone_size: few
cdr3_length: 13
v_call: TRBV2

cdr3_aa: CASKWTGRYEQYF
cdr3_nt: TGTGCCAGCAAGTGGACAGGGAGGTACGAGCAGTACTTC
j_call: TRBJ2-7
d_call: TRBD1
clone_size: NA
cdr3_length: 13
v_call: TRBV28

cdr3_aa: CATRSREETQYF
cdr3_nt: TGTGCCACTCGCTCGCGGGAGGAGACCCAGTACTTC
j_call: TRBJ2-5
d_call: TRBD2
clone_size: NA
cdr3_length: 12
v_call: TRBV10-3

cdr3_aa: CASVSGLEQFF
cdr3_nt: TGTGCCAGCGTTAGCGGCCTTGAGCAGTTCTTC
j_call: TRBJ2-1
d_call: NA
clone_size: NA
cdr3_length: 11
v_call: TRBV5-5

cdr3_aa: CASSLDGGARYEQYF
cdr3_nt: TGCGCCAGCAGCTTGGACGGGGGTGCGAGATACGAGCAGTACTTC
j_call: TRBJ2-7
d_call: NA
clone_size: NA
cdr3_length: 15
v_call: TRBV5-1

cdr3_aa: CASSWTEIHEKLFF
cdr3_nt: TGCGCCAGCAGCTGGACAGAAATCCATGAAAAACTGTTTTTT
j_call: TRBJ1-4
d_call: NA
clone_size: NA
cdr3_length: 14
v_call: TRBV4-1